This T cell receptor (beta chain) was identified during a study of post-analysis software for immune sequencing data. Study-level background: Relapsing-remitting, secondary progressive and progressive-relapsing forms of multiple sclerosis all featured among disease courses.

Per germline, CDR1 DFQATT and CDR2 SNEGSKA (reference sequence). The CDR3 is made up of 15 amino acids. V gave up 6 bases and J gave up 6 bases, with 18 bases separating them. Each TCR beta cDNA library carried unique molecular identifiers. The T cell input of 1 to 10 million gave a few hundred thousand cDNA molecules. Using its own MiXCR run on the PCR reads, TCRdb lists one record per CDR3 protein. The table has under 200,000 distinct CDR3 sequences, approximately 28% seen once. Turning to this clonotype: Its cognate antigen is unknown.

Whole-study findings and limits: Comparison of patients with controls showed five or six TRBV segments more frequent in patients, TRBV5-6, TRBV5-1 and TRBV20-1 among them. Significantly decreased normalized Chao1 diversity was recorded for multiple sclerosis patients relative to controls.

The chain combines TRBV20-1 with TRBJ1-6, with a weak D call TRBD1 (6 bases). The TCR originated in a girl aged 2-17 years with multiple sclerosis. Sequencing was performed on blood. The CDR3 loop is CSASLGGRGNSPLHF. The DNA of the CDR3 is TGCAGTGCCAGTTTAGGGGGGCGAGGTAATTCACCCCTCCACTTT.